Described below is a single T cell receptor beta chain sequence and its context. This CDR3 has 13 residues. V was cut by 1 base and J by 10 bases, with 11 bases left in between. Germline CDR1 and CDR2: SGHTA and FQGTGA. Sequencing was performed with immunoSEQ multiplex PCR; in TCRdb, only in-frame clones are kept and a portion is missing. Among approximately 470,000 clones, approximately 85% were seen once, and the ten largest hold 3.2%. The entry originates in a study of blood T cell repertoires in COVID-19. The sample comprised peripheral blood. This sequence joins TRBV7-3 and TRBJ2-1; tentative D call: TRBD2 (5 bases). This clonotype was sampled from a human donor in a cohort sampled during active COVID-19. The CDR3 sequence: CASSLMSPGEQFF. CDR3 sequence (DNA): TGTGCCAGCAGCTTAATGAGCCCGGGGGAGCAGTTCTTC.